These 20 T cell receptor beta chains originate from one sample sequenced in a study of OX40 agonist ivuxolimab in advanced cancers. Assay: immunoSEQ multiplex PCR; the TCRdb copy retains only in-frame clones and omits some. The data hold 77,000 or so clones, with more than 75% observed a single time. Source: CD4+ or CD8+ T cells sorted from blood, taken in a trial of the OX40 agonist ivuxolimab. These receptors all stem from an adult with an advanced solid tumor such as melanoma, head and neck, liver or kidney cancer.

The chain carries TRBV6-5 and TRBJ1-1, with 7 bases lining up with TRBD1. Germline V gene lookup returns CDR1 MNHEY and CDR2 SVGAGI. The CDR3 is 13 amino acids. The V segment lost 5 bases and the J segment 9 bases; nucleotides outside the gene matches: 9. As DNA, the CDR3 is TGTGCCAGCAGTCAGGACAGGTCCACCAAAGCTTTCTTT. As protein: CASSQDRSTKAFF.

This rearrangement joins TRBV5-1 to TRBJ1-1, with D perhaps matching TRBD1 (5 bases). Germline assignment: CDR1 SGHRS and CDR2 YFSETQ. This CDR3 contains 15 residues. V lost 4 bases and J 1 base, leaving 14 bases between the germline ends. The CDR3 DNA reads TGCGCCAGCAGCCCGGTAGTGGGGGGGAACACTGAAGCTTTCTTT. Translation gives CASSPVVGGNTEAFF. Together with reference TRBV5-1 and TRBJ1-1, the CDR3 gives the full variable domain: KAGVTQTPRYLIKTRGQQVTLSCSPISGHRSVSWYQQTPGQGLQFLFEYFSETQRNKGNFPGRFSGRQFSNSRSEMNVSTLELGDSALYLCASSPVVGGNTEAFFGQGTRLTVV.

The chain uses TRBV6-6 and TRBJ1-1; D remains ambiguous. Trimming removed 6 bases at V and 1 base at J, with 12 bases between. This CDR3 spans 14 amino acids. Germline V gene sequence: CDR1 MNHNY, CDR2 SVGAGI (reference sequence). Written as DNA, the CDR3 is TGTGCCAGCAGCCTTCACCCCCAGAACACTGAAGCTTTCTTT. This codes for CASSLHPQNTEAFF.

The rearrangement uses TRBV2 and TRBJ1-2; maybe TRBD1 (5 bases). Looked up from germline, CDR1 is SNHLY and CDR2 is FYNNEI. V was shortened by 7 bases and J by 2 bases, with 14 bases between the two germline ends. The length of the CDR3 is 14 residues. CDR3 DNA sequence: TGTGCCAGCACGGTTGGTGACAGAAACTATGGCTACACCTTC. Amino acid sequence: CASTVGDRNYGYTF.

This clone was picked up one time. The V and J genes are TRBV19 and TRBJ2-3; D may be TRBD1 (5 bases). Trimming cost V 2 bases and J 4 bases, with 13 bases left between them. This CDR3 comprises 15 residues. From germline, CDR1 is LNHDA and CDR2 SQIVND (reference sequence). CDR3 in DNA: TGTGCCAGTAGTATACGTCGCGTGGGGCCAGATACGCAGTATTTT. Translation gives CASSIRRVGPDTQYF.

The rearrangement links TRBV9 to TRBJ2-2; TRBD1 might be the D (5 bases). The CDR3 is made up of 15 amino acids. The germline V and J ends were trimmed by 0 bases and 4 bases, with 10 bases remaining between them. CDR1 is SGDLS and CDR2 is YYNGEE in the germline V gene. The CDR3 spells CASSVEQVPTGELFF. In nucleotides, the CDR3 is TGTGCCAGCAGCGTAGAACAGGTGCCCACCGGGGAGCTGTTTTTT.

The V and J genes are TRBV5-1 and TRBJ1-4; D call uncertain. Looked up from germline, CDR1 is SGHRS and CDR2 is YFSETQ. The CDR3 has 13 residues. The V and J ends lost 6 bases and 6 bases respectively, with 12 bases between them. The CDR3 here is CASNSETDEKLFF. CDR3 DNA sequence: TGCGCCAGCAACTCCGAGACCGATGAAAAACTGTTTTTT. Complete variable domain (other parts from reference TRBV5-1 and TRBJ1-4): KAGVTQTPRYLIKTRGQQVTLSCSPISGHRSVSWYQQTPGQGLQFLFEYFSETQRNKGNFPGRFSGRQFSNSRSEMNVSTLELGDSALYLCASNSETDEKLFFGSGTQLSVL.

The V gene is TRBV5-1, the J gene TRBJ2-2; D gene uncertain. The germline V and J ends were trimmed by 6 bases and 6 bases, with 6 bases remaining between them. The CDR3 has 11 residues. Germline-derived CDR1 and CDR2 are SGHRS and YFSETQ. The CDR3 coding sequence is TGCGCCAGCAACGATGCCGGGGAGCTGTTTTTT. Protein: CASNDAGELFF. Using reference TRBV5-1 and TRBJ2-2 for the parts outside the CDR3, the full variable domain is KAGVTQTPRYLIKTRGQQVTLSCSPISGHRSVSWYQQTPGQGLQFLFEYFSETQRNKGNFPGRFSGRQFSNSRSEMNVSTLELGDSALYLCASNDAGELFFGEGSRLTVL.

This clone was found a few times. The chain recombines TRBV29-1 with TRBJ2-3, with 7 bases identical to TRBD1. Germline V CDR1 and CDR2: SQVTM, ANQGSEA. The CDR3 extends over 14 amino acids. Germline trimming cut 5 bases from V and 3 bases from J; bases unmatched to any gene: 8. The CDR3 DNA sequence: TGCAGCGTTAGGGACAGTGGGGGTACAGATACGCAGTATTTT. Protein product: CSVRDSGGTDTQYF.

This chain connects TRBV6-1 to TRBJ1-1; D uncertain. V lost 1 base and J 5 bases, leaving 14 bases between the germline ends. Looked up from germline, CDR1 is MNHNS and CDR2 is SASEGT. The CDR3 length is 15 residues. The CDR3 sequence: CASSEGIPGQTEAFF. Here the CDR3 DNA reads TGTGCCAGCAGTGAAGGGATCCCTGGGCAAACTGAAGCTTTCTTT.

The chain is built from TRBV7-6 and TRBJ2-7; D not resolved. This CDR3 is built from 13 residues. The V gene lost 6 bases and the J gene lost 5 bases, with 14 bases spanning the gap. CDR1 is SGHVS and CDR2 is FNYEAQ in the germline V gene. As DNA, the CDR3 is TGTGCCAGCAGACCTAATGTAGGGAACGAGCAGTACTTC. Translation: CASRPNVGNEQYF.

The V gene is TRBV6-1, the J gene TRBJ1-5, with TRBD1 matching 8 bases. Trimming removed 0 bases from V and 15 bases from J; junction bases left unmatched: 7. The CDR3 totals 13 residues. Germline V CDR1 and CDR2: MNHNS, SASEGT. The CDR3 reads CASSEASGTGWHF. The CDR3 coding sequence is TGTGCCAGCAGTGAAGCATCCGGGACAGGCTGGCATTTT.

V and J are TRBV5-4 and TRBJ2-2, with D hard to call. CDR3 length equals 14 residues. The germline V and J ends were trimmed by 1 base and 3 bases, with 7 bases remaining between them. Germline-derived CDR1 and CDR2 are SGHNT and YYREEE (reference sequence). CDR3 region: CASSLPGHTGELFF. CDR3 nucleotide sequence: TGTGCCAGCAGCTTGCCAGGCCACACCGGGGAGCTGTTTTTT.

This chain uses TRBV20-1 with TRBJ2-7; D gene unclear. Germline loops: CDR1 DFQATT, CDR2 SNEGSKA (reference sequence). This CDR3 has 11 amino acids. Trimming pared 6 bases from V and 6 bases from J, leaving 12 bases between. CDR3 protein: CSAAPSVEQYF. CDR3 nucleotides: TGCAGTGCGGCCCCTAGTGTCGAGCAGTACTTC.

V and J are TRBV7-2 and TRBJ1-4, with a weak D call TRBD1 (5 bases). Trimming removed 3 bases at V and 8 bases at J, with 10 bases between. The CDR3 consists of 13 residues. Germline CDR1 SGHTA, CDR2 FQGNSA. This CDR3 reads CASSFTRGEKLFF. Written as DNA, the CDR3 is TGTGCCAGCAGCTTTACCCGGGGGGAAAAACTGTTTTTT.

The V call is TRBV4-1, the J call TRBJ1-4; D gene unclear. The CDR3 contains 19 residues. The V end lost 0 bases, the J end lost 8 bases, and 25 bases lay between the germline ends. CDR1 MGHRA and CDR2 YSYEKL come from the germline V gene. CDR3 sequence (DNA): TGCGCCAGCAGCCAAGATGAGGGCGGAAAGGCTACCACGGGGGAAAAACTGTTTTTT. Residues: CASSQDEGGKATTGEKLFF.

The rearrangement links TRBV6-5 to TRBJ1-4; D gene ambiguous. Looked up from germline, CDR1 is MNHEY and CDR2 is SVGAGI. The CDR3 contains 14 residues. Trimming removed 5 bases at V and 3 bases at J, with 10 bases between. CDR3 residues: CASSPLGPNEKLFF. CDR3 DNA: TGTGCCAGCAGTCCTCTCGGCCCTAATGAAAAACTGTTTTTT.

V and J are TRBV7-2 and TRBJ2-5; TRBD1 matches at 11 bases. Germline CDR1 and CDR2: SGHTA and FQGNSA. CDR3 size: 15 residues. Losses at the gene ends were 5 bases for V and 4 bases for J; bases not matched to a gene: 6. The chain's CDR3 is CASSRPGTGGETQYF. The CDR3 nucleotides are TGTGCCAGCAGCCGGCCCGGGACAGGGGGAGAGACCCAGTACTTC.

CDR3 coding DNA: TGTGCCAGCAGCTCGCCAGTCAGGGGTCCCCAGTACTTC. Its protein is CASSSPVRGPQYF. This chain links TRBV7-2 with TRBJ2-5; tentative D call: TRBD1 (6 bases). Germline V gives CDR1 SGHTA, CDR2 FQGNSA. CDR3 length: 13 residues. The V and J ends lost 4 bases and 9 bases respectively, with 15 bases between them.

This clone was counted a single time. V is TRBV19 and J is TRBJ1-1; 10 bases match TRBD1. There are 15 residues in the CDR3. V shed 4 bases, J shed 1 base, and the junction held 3 bases outside the gene matches. The germline gives CDR1 LNHDA, CDR2 SQIVND (reference sequence). CDR3 bases: TGTGCCAGTAGTAAACGGACAGGGGGGAACACTGAAGCTTTCTTT. Protein product: CASSKRTGGNTEAFF.